One and the same sample provided the 25 T cell receptor beta chains below, sequenced in a study of cytomegalovirus exposure and HLA in healthy donors. This table comes from immunoSEQ multiplex PCR, and its TCRdb copy is limited to in-frame clones, with some not included. Of about 53,000 clones in the sample, roughly 93% were seen once. The sequencing sample was made of PBMCs. The receptors were gathered from a man aged 18 to 29 in good health and CMV-seronegative.

J is TRBJ1-1 and V is TRBV16; 7 nucleotides line up with TRBD1. This CDR3 contains 17 residues. V lost 3 bases to trimming and J lost 4 bases; unmatched junction nucleotides: 14. Germline V gene data show CDR1 as KGHSY and CDR2 as FQNENV. CDR3 DNA: TGTGCCAGCAGCCAGTACAGGACAGGTCTCAAAGGCACTGAAGCTTTCTTT. The encoded protein is CASSQYRTGLKGTEAFF.

V and J are TRBV25-1 and TRBJ1-1; D is uncertain. The CDR3 spans 16 residues. V shed 8 bases and J shed 6 bases, with 25 bases lying between them. Germline loops: CDR1 MGHDK, CDR2 SYGVNS. The chain's CDR3 is CASSPWAVYSMSEAFF. CDR3 nucleotides: TGTGCCAGCTCCCCCTGGGCAGTCTACTCGATGTCTGAAGCTTTCTTT.

The J gene is TRBJ2-1, the V gene TRBV4-3; D remains ambiguous. Germline CDR1 LGHNA, CDR2 YSLEER. The V gene lost 1 base and the J gene lost 10 bases, with 14 bases spanning the gap. The CDR3 contains 14 residues. This chain's CDR3 is CASSQALRLFEQFF. For the CDR3, the DNA is TGCGCCAGCAGCCAAGCACTACGGCTCTTCGAGCAGTTCTTC.

V is TRBV5-1 and J is TRBJ2-5; 10 nucleotides align to TRBD2. The germline V gene has CDR1 SGHRS and CDR2 YFSETQ. Unmatched junction bases numbered 3, after V lost 2 bases and J lost 2 bases. The CDR3 totals 15 residues. CDR3 residues: CASSFSGGRQETQYF. The CDR3 DNA reads TGCGCCAGCAGCTTTAGCGGGGGGCGGCAAGAGACCCAGTACTTC.

This clone counts as medium-sized (0.01 to 0.1%). The chain couples TRBV19 to TRBJ2-1; D is unresolved. CDR1 is LNHDA, CDR2 SQIVND, per germline (reference sequence). V lost 5 bases, J lost 1 base, and 12 bases lay in between. The CDR3 totals 15 residues. The CDR3 bases are TGTGCCAGTAGTCCCCCCGGAGCGTCCTACAATGAGCAGTTCTTC. It yields the protein CASSPPGASYNEQFF.

The sample holds one count of this clone. V usage is TRBV6-1 and J usage is TRBJ2-5; 8 nucleotides match TRBD2. Germline CDR1 reads MNHNS; CDR2 reads SASEGT. This CDR3 region has 16 residues. V lost 4 bases, J lost 5 bases, and 12 bases stayed unmatched. The CDR3 here is CASSAMPGGGRETQYF. CDR3 coding DNA: TGTGCCAGCAGTGCAATGCCGGGAGGGGGGCGGGAGACCCAGTACTTC.

The chain uses TRBV7-9 and TRBJ2-4; D not resolved. V lost 1 base and J 8 bases, leaving 12 bases between the germline ends. CDR3 length: 14 amino acids. Germline V lookup: CDR1 SEHNR, CDR2 FQNEAQ (reference sequence). In DNA form, the CDR3 reads TGTGCCAGCAGCTTAGAAACCACGAGGCACATTCAGTACTTC. Encoded protein: CASSLETTRHIQYF.

This chain links TRBV29-1 with TRBJ2-3; the D gene is possibly TRBD2 (6 bases). The V gene lost 2 bases and the J gene lost 5 bases, with 14 bases spanning the gap. This CDR3 spans 14 amino acids. Per germline, CDR1 SQVTM and CDR2 ANQGSEA. This CDR3 is CSVERGLGGDTQYF. In DNA, the CDR3 is TGCAGCGTTGAAAGGGGACTGGGGGGAGATACGCAGTATTTT.

The rearrangement links TRBV28 to TRBJ2-6, with 7 bases that match TRBD1. The germline V gene encodes CDR1 MDHEN and CDR2 SYDVKM. The CDR3 spans 19 residues. The V and J ends lost 8 bases and 0 bases, in that order; junction bases with no gene match: 16. The DNA for the CDR3 is TGTGCCAGCGTTGCCGCGCTGACAGGGACCTTCTCTGGGGCCAACGTCCTGACTTTC. This sequence encodes CASVAALTGTFSGANVLTF.

The rearrangement links TRBV18 to TRBJ2-7; TRBD2 matches at 13 bases. The ends lost 5 bases at V and 1 base at J; junction bases unmatched: 5. The CDR3 length is 16 residues. The germline V gene encodes CDR1 KGHSH and CDR2 LQKENI. In DNA, the CDR3 is TGTGCCAGCTCAGAACCGGGACTAGCGGGATCCTACGAGCAGTACTTC. This codes for CASSEPGLAGSYEQYF.

The genes are TRBV5-1 and TRBJ2-5, with 13 bases that match TRBD2. The CDR3 is 17 residues long. Germline V lookup: CDR1 SGHRS, CDR2 YFSETQ. Unmatched junction bases numbered 10, after V lost 4 bases and J lost 4 bases. This CDR3 reads CASSPLAGGEGGETQYF. The CDR3 nucleotides are TGCGCCAGCAGCCCACTAGCGGGAGGGGAAGGAGGAGAGACCCAGTACTTC.

The chain uses TRBV7-9 and TRBJ2-1, with D perhaps matching TRBD1 (5 bases). Germline V gene sequence: CDR1 SEHNR, CDR2 FQNEAQ (reference sequence). Trimming shortened V by 1 base and J by 7 bases, and 14 bases separated the two germline ends. The CDR3 is 15 amino acids. CDR3 sequence: CASSLEGVWVNEQFF. CDR3 DNA sequence: TGTGCCAGCAGCTTAGAAGGGGTTTGGGTAAATGAGCAGTTCTTC.

This sequence joins TRBV9 and TRBJ2-3; TRBD2 matches 10 bases. Per the germline V gene, CDR1 is SGDLS and CDR2 is YYNGEE. Trimming at V came to 0 bases and at J to 3 bases, leaving 4 bases not matched to a gene. This CDR3 has 16 amino acids. DNA for the CDR3: TGTGCCAGCAGCGTAGGTGTTAGCGGGAGGACAGATACGCAGTATTTT. Amino acids: CASSVGVSGRTDTQYF.

The J gene is TRBJ1-2, the V gene TRBV14, with 7 bases that match TRBD1. The CDR3 has 15 amino acids. V lost 1 base and J lost 4; bases outside the gene matches: 6. The germline V gene encodes CDR1 SGHDN and CDR2 FVKESK. This CDR3 is CASSQARQGRYGYTF. Here the CDR3 DNA reads TGTGCCAGCAGCCAAGCGAGACAGGGCCGCTATGGCTACACCTTC.

J is TRBJ2-7 and V is TRBV11-2; D gene unclear. V lost 1 base and J 2 bases, leaving 9 bases between the germline ends. Germline V lookup: CDR1 SGHAT, CDR2 FQNNGV. The CDR3 covers 14 residues. CDR3 coding DNA: TGTGCCAGCAGCTTAGTTAGTCTAGCCTACGAGCAGTACTTC. This encodes CASSLVSLAYEQYF.

This clone showed up just once. This chain uses TRBV4-1 with TRBJ2-4; 7 bases line up with TRBD2. V shed 4 bases and J 0 bases; nucleotides not matched to a gene: 6. The CDR3 runs to 16 residues. CDR1 MGHRA and CDR2 YSYEKL come from the germline V gene. In nucleotides, the CDR3 is TGCGCCAGCAGCCCGACTAGCAACCTAGCCAAAAACATTCAGTACTTC. This sequence encodes CASSPTSNLAKNIQYF.

This chain links TRBV27 with TRBJ2-5; 11 bases are a match to TRBD2. Germline trimming cut 1 base from V and 5 bases from J; bases unmatched to any gene: 9. The CDR3 is made up of 17 amino acids. Germline V gives CDR1 MNHEY, CDR2 SMNVEV (reference sequence). This CDR3 reads CASSLLKLAGDQETQYF. CDR3 nucleotide sequence: TGTGCCAGCAGTTTATTGAAACTAGCGGGAGATCAGGAGACCCAGTACTTC.

This rearrangement joins TRBV19 to TRBJ2-2, with 9 bases identical to TRBD1. The CDR3 sequence is 15 residues long. CDR1 and CDR2 from the germline V gene are LNHDA and SQIVND (reference sequence). V trimming: 3 bases; J trimming: 6 bases; junction bases outside the gene matches: 5. The CDR3 loop reads CASSIGTGRAGELFF. In DNA, the CDR3 is TGTGCCAGTAGTATCGGGACAGGGAGGGCCGGGGAGCTGTTTTTT.

The chain links TRBV5-1 to TRBJ2-3, with a possible D match to TRBD1 (6 bases). The germline CDR1 and CDR2 sequences are SGHRS and YFSETQ. Trimming left V 4 bases short and J 0 bases short, with 9 bases between. The CDR3 is made up of 14 amino acids. CDR3 in amino acids: CASSTGQSTDTQYF. CDR3 bases: TGCGCCAGCAGCACCGGACAGAGCACAGATACGCAGTATTTT.

This clone came up once. The rearrangement uses TRBV4-2 and TRBJ2-1; TRBD2 might be the D (5 bases). The germline CDR1 and CDR2 sequences are LGHNA and YNFKEQ. V shed 4 bases and J shed 5 bases, with 15 bases lying between them. The CDR3 is 15 amino acids. The CDR3 DNA sequence: TGTGCCAGCAGCCTGAACCCCACTAGTGACAATGAGCAGTTCTTC. As protein: CASSLNPTSDNEQFF.

The V call is TRBV5-1, the J call TRBJ2-7, with 8 bases aligning to TRBD2. CDR3 size: 16 residues. Germline assignment: CDR1 SGHRS and CDR2 YFSETQ. Germline trimming cut 2 bases from V and 1 base from J; bases unmatched to any gene: 8. As DNA, the CDR3 is TGCGCCAGCAGCTTAAATCCGGGACTAGGGTCCTACGAGCAGTACTTC. It translates to CASSLNPGLGSYEQYF. The full variable domain, rest sourced from reference TRBV5-1 and TRBJ2-7, is KAGVTQTPRYLIKTRGQQVTLSCSPISGHRSVSWYQQTPGQGLQFLFEYFSETQRNKGNFPGRFSGRQFSNSRSEMNVSTLELGDSALYLCASSLNPGLGSYEQYFGPGTRLTVT.

The V call is TRBV28, the J call TRBJ2-2, with TRBD2 identical over 11 bases. Germline lookup yields CDR1 MDHEN and CDR2 SYDVKM. Losses at the gene ends were 8 bases for V and 6 bases for J; bases not matched to a gene: 11. The CDR3 has 16 residues. The CDR3 is CASVSVTSGSSGELFF. CDR3 bases: TGTGCCAGCGTTTCGGTTACTAGCGGGAGTTCCGGGGAGCTGTTTTTT.

J is TRBJ2-2 and V is TRBV5-1; D not resolved. Germline loops: CDR1 SGHRS, CDR2 YFSETQ. The CDR3 has 18 amino acids. With 3 bases removed from V and 0 bases from J, the gap between germline ends came to 18 bases. CDR3 residues: CASSSLQTFVANTGELFF. CDR3 coding DNA: TGCGCCAGCAGCTCTCTGCAAACATTCGTCGCGAACACCGGGGAGCTGTTTTTT.

A single count supports this clone. The chain links TRBV2 to TRBJ2-1; D uncertain. The CDR3 runs to 14 residues. Germline V gene sequence: CDR1 SNHLY, CDR2 FYNNEI. Trimming pared 6 bases from V and 5 bases from J, leaving 14 bases between. The CDR3 is CASRVFVQNNEQFF. The CDR3, as DNA: TGTGCCAGCAGGGTATTCGTACAAAACAATGAGCAGTTCTTC.

V is TRBV5-8 and J is TRBJ1-1; D might be TRBD1 (5 bases). The CDR3 spans 13 residues. In germline, CDR1 is SGHTS, CDR2 YDEGEE. The V gene lost 4 bases and the J gene lost 5 bases, with 12 bases spanning the gap. The CDR3, as DNA: TGTGCCAGCAGCAAACCGGGGGAGACTGAAGCTTTCTTT. It is translated as CASSKPGETEAFF.